This TCR beta chain was sequenced during a study of blood T cell repertoires in COVID-19 (dated by TCRdb to the early 2020s). Study-wide context: Samples from collaborators originated in the United States, Italy and Spain and spanned both the acute and convalescent phases of COVID-19. Subjects who had been exposed to COVID-19, were actively infected with it, or had recovered from it provided the deeply sampled blood TCRbeta repertoires that made up the dataset. The repertoires were released in a freely available public database intended as a resource for research on the immune response to SARS-CoV-2. Samples came from the ongoing ImmuneRACE study (first 160 participants) plus 1,254 subjects from 6 global collaborators. The prospective study material was composed of cDNA or gDNA derived from T cells, B-cell-depleted T cells, or PBMCs. The sample metadata nearly always contained a de-identified subject ID, COVID-19 status, age in years and sex. HLA class I and class II types, where available, came from metadata supplied by the sample provider rather than from assay-based typing.

Participants in the prospective study were aged about 18 to 100 years, lived in about two dozen United States geographic areas, and enrolled through a virtual design. Cohort assignment in the prospective study relied on participant-reported clinical history from a screening survey and a study questionnaire. Each participant in the prospective study had whole blood, serum and a nasopharyngeal or oropharyngeal swab collected by mobile phlebotomists. Additional blood draws and questionnaires over an approximately two-month period could optionally be provided by prospective study participants. Prospective study blood samples were shipped either frozen or at room temperature before DNA extraction. On this clone itself: Its antigen remains undetermined. Its ends do not fully match the called genes, so a read error is possible.

The germline V gene sets CDR1 to MNHNS and CDR2 to SASEGT. The cysteine opens and the phenylalanine closes a CDR3 of 16 amino acids. The entry retains the CDR3 DNA only, 48 bases that are in frame from base 1. TCRbeta CDR3 regions were amplified from genomic DNA by means of the immunoSEQ Assay, a bias-controlled multiplex PCR. The authors' analysis ran thus. Within the assay, amplification of reference gene primers was used to estimate how many nucleated cells each sample contained. To quantify the absolute abundance of each unique TCRbeta CDR3 rearrangement, sequence reads were collapsed and filtered. For each sample, productive Simpson clonality was calculated as the square root of Simpson's diversity index over productive rearrangements. TCRdb took this table from immuneACCESS and kept in-frame rearrangements with V and J called. Such tables lack part of the clones; where checked against another copy, unresolved V genes explain under half of the gap, and the rest is unexplained. The V and J calls and clone size were taken over from that table, and D and trimming were inferred from the DNA. The table for this sample lists some 190,000 clones; around 86% of them were counted only once. Of the sample, around 5.7% is held by the ten largest clones.

The study at large found these results: Clinical and demographic metadata were provided uncurated, with the amount varying by source and participant.

Sequenced: PBMCs or T cells enriched from blood (not recorded which). This sequence uses TRBV6-1 and TRBJ2-2; TRBD1 is perhaps the D gene, given 5 matching bases. This TCR was sampled from a middle-aged man with acute COVID-19. Read as DNA, the sequence is TGTGCCAGCACTGAACCAAACAGGTTGGCAGCCGGGGAGCTGTTTTTT. This is translated as CASTEPNRLAAGELFF.